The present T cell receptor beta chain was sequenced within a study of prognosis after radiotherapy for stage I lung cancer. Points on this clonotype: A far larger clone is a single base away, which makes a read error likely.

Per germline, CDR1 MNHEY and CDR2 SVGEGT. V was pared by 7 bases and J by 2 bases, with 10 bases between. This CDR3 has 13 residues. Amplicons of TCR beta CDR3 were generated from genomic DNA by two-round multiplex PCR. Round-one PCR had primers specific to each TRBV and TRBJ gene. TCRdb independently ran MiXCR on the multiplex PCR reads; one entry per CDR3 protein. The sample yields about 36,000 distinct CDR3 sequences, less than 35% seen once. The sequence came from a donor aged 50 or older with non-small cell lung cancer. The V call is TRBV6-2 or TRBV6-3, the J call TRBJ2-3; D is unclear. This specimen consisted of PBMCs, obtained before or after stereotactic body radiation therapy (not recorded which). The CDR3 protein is CASIDSDTDTQYF. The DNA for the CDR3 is TGTGCCAGCATTGACTCCGACACAGATACGCAGTATTTT.